The next 20 T cell receptor beta chains were all read from a single sample in a study of blood T cell repertoires in COVID-19. Profiling relied on immunoSEQ multiplex PCR, and the TCRdb table lists in-frame clones only, not all of them. In the table there are over 100,000 clones, roughly 80% of which are singletons. Sample: peripheral blood. The source is a woman aged 80 or over with active or convalescent COVID-19.

The CDR3 protein is CASSLSAGGETQYF. CDR3 coding DNA: TGTGCCAGCAGCTTGTCAGCGGGAGGAGAGACCCAGTACTTC. J is TRBJ2-5 and V is TRBV7-2; 9 nucleotides line up with TRBD2. J was trimmed by 4 bases and V by 3 bases; bases with no gene match: 3. The CDR3 totals 14 residues. Per germline, CDR1 SGHTA and CDR2 FQGNSA. Together with reference TRBV7-2 and TRBJ2-5, the CDR3 gives the full variable domain: GAGVSQSPSNKVTEKGKDVELRCDPISGHTALYWYRQSLGQGLEFLIYFQGNSAPDKSGLPSDRFSAERTGGSVSTLTIQRTQQEDSAVYLCASSLSAGGETQYFGPGTRLLVL.

The genes are TRBV3-1 (or the pseudogene TRBV3-2) and TRBJ2-7; 8 bases are shared with TRBD1. The germline CDR1 and CDR2 sequences are LGHDT and YNNKEL (reference sequence). The CDR3 runs 14 residues. The junction had 6 bases not matched to a gene; V was cut back by 2 bases and J by 6 bases. The DNA for the CDR3 is TGTGCCAGCAGCCAAAGGACAGGGATCTCCGAGCAGTACTTC. Translating it yields CASSQRTGISEQYF.

The chain employs TRBV7-9 and TRBJ2-5, with 8 bases that match TRBD1. Germline V lookup: CDR1 SEHNR, CDR2 FQNEAQ (reference sequence). The length of the CDR3 is 17 residues. V lost 5 bases, J lost 3 bases, and 14 bases stayed unmatched. For the CDR3, the DNA is TGTGCCAGCAGCCTACGCCCCCCGGACAGGGCTAAAGAGACCCAGTACTTC. Residues: CASSLRPPDRAKETQYF.

This chain uses TRBV28 with TRBJ2-3, with 10 nucleotides matching TRBD2. This CDR3 has 18 residues. V shed 5 bases and J 1 base; nucleotides not matched to a gene: 12. Looked up from germline, CDR1 is MDHEN and CDR2 is SYDVKM. CDR3 bases: TGTGCCAGCAGTCGACCCCTCCTAGCGGGGGCCCGCACAGATACGCAGTATTTT. Translation: CASSRPLLAGARTDTQYF.

The chain carries TRBV2 and TRBJ1-6; 7 nucleotides match TRBD1. V shed 8 bases and J 5 bases; nucleotides not matched to a gene: 3. The germline gives CDR1 SNHLY, CDR2 FYNNEI. The CDR3 has 13 residues. The chain's CDR3 is CASRDSNNSPLHF. The CDR3, as DNA: TGTGCCAGCCGGGACAGTAATAATTCACCCCTCCACTTT.

The chain has TRBV9 and TRBJ2-7; tentative D call: TRBD2 (6 bases). This CDR3 spans 15 amino acids. Germline values: CDR1 SGDLS, CDR2 YYNGEE. V shed 1 base and J shed 0 bases, with 11 bases lying between them. The chain's CDR3 is CASSVSAGSSYEQYF. In DNA form, the CDR3 reads TGTGCCAGCAGCGTATCCGCGGGATCCTCCTACGAGCAGTACTTC.

V is TRBV28 and J is TRBJ1-5, with D possibly being TRBD1 (6 bases). The CDR3 spans 16 residues. V lost 10 bases, J lost 1 base, and 20 bases lay in between. The germline CDR1 and CDR2 sequences are MDHEN and SYDVKM. The CDR3 nucleotides are TGTGCCACCCGGTGGGGGCTTGGGGTAAGCAATCAGCCCCAGCATTTT. This codes for CATRWGLGVSNQPQHF.

The chain employs TRBV6-5 and TRBJ1-3; possible D gene TRBD1, 6 bases. The V end was cut by 6 bases, the J end by 4 bases, with 13 bases between. CDR1 is MNHEY, CDR2 SVGAGI, per germline. The CDR3 covers 14 residues. The CDR3 reads CASRYREYGNTIYF. The DNA for the CDR3 is TGTGCCAGCAGGTACAGGGAGTACGGAAACACCATATATTTT.

The chain employs TRBV4-3 and TRBJ2-1, with 10 bases fitting TRBD1. J gave up 5 bases and V 2 bases, and 9 bases lay outside the gene matches. Germline lookup yields CDR1 LGHNA and CDR2 YSLEER. There are 17 residues in the CDR3. The CDR3 is CASSQMGQGPHHNEQFF. The CDR3 nucleotides are TGCGCCAGCAGCCAAATGGGACAGGGGCCGCACCACAATGAGCAGTTCTTC.

The V call is TRBV5-1, the J call TRBJ1-1, with D perhaps TRBD1 (6 bases). Trimming left V 3 bases short and J 2 bases short, with 14 bases between. CDR3 length: 15 amino acids. Per the germline V gene, CDR1 is SGHRS and CDR2 is YFSETQ. The CDR3 reads CASSSQGPSNTEAFF. In DNA form, the CDR3 reads TGCGCCAGCAGCTCACAGGGACCCTCTAACACTGAAGCTTTCTTT.

The rearrangement links TRBV14 to TRBJ1-2; tentative D call: TRBD1 (5 bases). Germline V gene sequence: CDR1 SGHDN, CDR2 FVKESK. V was pared by 4 bases and J by 2 bases, with 14 bases between. The CDR3 covers 15 residues. The CDR3 nucleotides are TGTGCCAGCAGCCTCCATCGGACATGGAACTATGGCTACACCTTC. As protein: CASSLHRTWNYGYTF.

This chain joins TRBV7-3 and TRBJ1-6; D gene uncertain. The germline V gene encodes CDR1 SGHTA and CDR2 FQGTGA. CDR3 length: 15 residues. Trimming took 2 bases from V and 7 from J, leaving 12 bases between them. The CDR3 loop reads CASSLAPRGNSPLHF. The CDR3 nucleotides are TGTGCCAGCAGCTTAGCCCCACGAGGGAATTCACCCCTCCACTTT.

This chain uses TRBV4-2 with TRBJ2-1; D may be TRBD2 (5 bases). Germline V lookup: CDR1 LGHNA, CDR2 YNFKEQ. The length of the CDR3 is 16 residues. V lost 4 bases and J 0 bases, leaving 13 bases between the germline ends. CDR3 protein: CASSPRTSSSYNEQFF. CDR3 in DNA: TGTGCCAGCAGCCCGCGGACTTCCAGCTCCTACAATGAGCAGTTCTTC.

The rearrangement joins TRBV2 to TRBJ1-2; D ambiguous. The V and J ends lost 4 bases and 0 bases respectively, with 9 bases between them. CDR3 size: 14 residues. The V gene's germline CDR1 is SNHLY and CDR2 FYNNEI. CDR3: CASSAQFANYGYTF. The CDR3, as DNA: TGTGCCAGCAGTGCCCAGTTCGCTAACTATGGCTACACCTTC.

V gene TRBV7-2 combines with J gene TRBJ1-5, with 7 nucleotides matching TRBD1. The CDR3 has 15 amino acids. Germline CDR1 is SGHTA and CDR2 is FQGNSA. With V trimmed by 5 bases and J by 3 bases, 7 bases remained unmatched. The CDR3 loop reads CASSRDSAINQPQHF. The CDR3 DNA is TGTGCCAGCAGCCGGGACAGCGCCATCAATCAGCCCCAGCATTTT.

The CDR3 region is CASSSTQGLDGYTF. CDR3 DNA: TGCGCCAGCAGCTCAACCCAGGGTTTGGATGGCTACACCTTC. The chain recombines TRBV5-1 with TRBJ1-2, with TRBD1 as a possible D gene (5 bases). Germline values: CDR1 SGHRS, CDR2 YFSETQ. V lost 3 bases, J lost 6 bases, and 15 bases lay in between. The CDR3 extends over 14 amino acids.

The chain has TRBV11-2 and TRBJ2-3; D is perhaps TRBD2 (6 bases). In germline, CDR1 is SGHAT, CDR2 FQNNGV. The CDR3 has 14 residues. The ends were cut back, 5 bases at V and 6 bases at J, with 15 bases in the middle. The CDR3 here is CASSPRRAGDTQYF. In DNA, the CDR3 is TGTGCCAGCAGCCCGAGGAGGGCCGGGGATACGCAGTATTTT. Full variable domain (outside the CDR3, taken from reference TRBV11-2 and TRBJ2-3): EAGVAQSPRYKIIEKRQSVAFWCNPISGHATLYWYQQILGQGPKLLIQFQNNGVVDDSQLPKDRFSAERLKGVDSTLKIQPAKLEDSAVYLCASSPRRAGDTQYFGPGTRLTVL.

The V and J genes are TRBV29-1 and TRBJ1-1, with TRBD1 matching over 8 bases. This CDR3 has 13 residues. V lost 3 bases to trimming and J lost 4 bases; unmatched junction nucleotides: 4. Germline CDR1 reads SQVTM; CDR2 reads ANQGSEA. CDR3 in amino acids: CSVEGTGGTEAFF. The DNA for the CDR3 is TGCAGCGTTGAGGGAACAGGGGGCACTGAAGCTTTCTTT. The full variable domain, completed using reference TRBV29-1 and TRBJ1-1, is SAVISQKPSRDICQRGTSLTIQCQVDSQVTMMFWYRQQPGQSLTLIATANQGSEATYESGFVIDKFPISRPNLTFSTLTVSNMSPEDSSIYLCSVEGTGGTEAFFGQGTRLTVV.

The chain couples TRBV6-5 to TRBJ2-7, with 8 bases aligning to TRBD1. The V gene's germline CDR1 is MNHEY and CDR2 SVGAGI. After removal of 7 bases from V and 1 base from J, the junction contained 9 bases not matched to a gene. This CDR3 region has 15 residues. The CDR3 sequence: CASKPMTGVSYEQYF. In DNA form, the CDR3 reads TGTGCCAGCAAACCCATGACAGGGGTTTCCTACGAGCAGTACTTC.

The V and J genes are TRBV5-1 and TRBJ1-4; D is possibly TRBD1 (5 bases). The CDR3 has 15 amino acids. Trimming removed 0 bases at V and 8 bases at J, with 14 bases between. Germline CDR1 is SGHRS and CDR2 is YFSETQ. DNA of the CDR3: TGCGCCAGCAGCTTGGGGCCGCAGGGCGTGGAAAAACTGTTTTTT. Its protein product is CASSLGPQGVEKLFF.